This TCR beta chain was observed in a study of T cell responses to AZD1222 COVID-19 vaccine. On this clone itself: Its matching antigen is unknown.

The study's findings and limits: At 160-218 and 743-854, vaccine-associated CD4 TCRs were dominant, and they spanned spike.

Measured with immunoSEQ multiplex PCR; TCRdb has only the in-frame clones, and not every one. The sample shows around 50,000 clones, about 80% of them seen only once. This sequence was found in an adult in good health. The source material was peripheral blood, sampled on day 0 of AZD1222 vaccination.

The CDR3 region is CATSPVGSNQPQHF. The CDR3 region has the DNA TGTGCCACCAGCCCAGTAGGAAGCAATCAGCCCCAGCATTTT. J is TRBJ1-5 and V is TRBV15; D is undetermined. CDR1 LNHNV and CDR2 YYDKDF come from the germline V gene (reference sequence). With 5 bases removed from V and 1 base from J, the gap between germline ends came to 9 bases. This CDR3 is built from 14 residues.